The T cell receptor beta chain under discussion was sequenced for a study of T cell responses to AZD1222 COVID-19 vaccine. Study results and caveats: Spike-specific TCR breadth and depth both grew after two AZD1222 doses. Spike-spanning, vaccine-associated CD4 TCRs were dominant at 160-218 and 743-854. Among AZD1222 vaccinees, only 5 to 7 were seropositive at baseline. Donors, mostly white British, included more females; clonal diversity was possibly underestimated.

Turning to this clone: The antigen remains unidentified.

Profiled with immunoSEQ multiplex PCR; TCRdb holds only in-frame clones, not every one. Of 150,000 to 200,000 clones listed, roughly 87% are singletons. V lost 2 bases and J lost 4, with 11 bases in between. Germline V gene sequence: CDR1 LGHDT, CDR2 YNNKEL (reference sequence). This CDR3 contains 15 residues. Source: peripheral blood, taken 28 days after the second AZD1222 dose. This sequence was found in an adult who received the AZD1222 COVID-19 vaccine. V gene TRBV3-1 (or the pseudogene TRBV3-2) combines with J gene TRBJ2-2; tentatively, D is TRBD1 (5 bases). The chain's CDR3 is CASSQPRAATGELFF. As DNA, the CDR3 is TGTGCCAGCAGCCAACCCAGGGCGGCCACCGGGGAGCTGTTTTTT.